One and the same sample provided the 3 T cell receptor beta chains below, sequenced in a study of blood T cell repertoires in COVID-19. Generated by immunoSEQ multiplex PCR, the TCRdb table keeps only in-frame clones and is missing some. The sample yields around 110,000 clones, about nine tenths seen once. Sequencing was carried out using peripheral blood. These receptors all come from a human donor with active COVID-19. The donor label of this sample is uncertain.

This clone occurred a few times. The genes are TRBV3-1 (or the pseudogene TRBV3-2) and TRBJ2-7; weak D call: TRBD2 (6 bases). The CDR3 is made up of 15 amino acids. Per the germline V gene, CDR1 is LGHDT and CDR2 is YNNKEL (reference sequence). The germline V and J ends were trimmed by 1 base and 4 bases, with 14 bases remaining between them. DNA for the CDR3: TGTGCCAGCAGCCAAGGCCCCGGGACTCAATACGAGCAGTACTTC. Amino acid sequence: CASSQGPGTQYEQYF.

This chain connects TRBV5-6 to TRBJ2-5, with a weak D call TRBD2 (5 bases). CDR1 is SGHDT, CDR2 YYEEEE, per germline. The CDR3 consists of 13 residues. Trimming took 2 bases from V and 4 from J, leaving 9 bases between them. CDR3 sequence (DNA): TGTGCCAGCAGCTTTCCGGGGAGAGAGACCCAGTACTTC. This codes for CASSFPGRETQYF.

J is TRBJ1-2 and V is TRBV2; perhaps TRBD1 as D (5 bases). The CDR3 is 14 residues long. Germline V gene lookup returns CDR1 SNHLY and CDR2 FYNNEI. V was cut by 2 bases and J by 4 bases, with 11 bases left in between. CDR3 protein: CASSELRGIYGYTF. DNA of the CDR3: TGTGCCAGCAGTGAATTGCGGGGGATCTATGGCTACACCTTC.